This T cell receptor beta chain was retrieved from a study of T-cell reconstitution after alpha-beta-depleted transplantation in children. During its preparation, the TCRbeta library received unique molecular identifiers. TCRdb independently ran MiXCR on the PCR reads; one entry per CDR3 protein. The sample includes around 490,000 distinct CDR3 sequences, approximately 10% seen only once; the top ten take 13% to 15%. CDR1 and CDR2 (germline): MNHEY, SVGAGI. Trimming took 0 bases from V and 2 from J, leaving 10 bases between them. The CDR3 is 15 amino acids. This clonotype was observed a handful of times. Its target is not known. The study's findings and limits: Diversity and T-cell counts at one year after transplant derived mostly from new T cells. Elevated TCRbeta diversity at day 60 was traced, in some patients, to surviving recipient T cells and thymic progenitors. Two months or so post-transplant, alpha-beta T cells reportedly derived from several hundred expanded graft clones.

The receptor's source is a female patient between 2 and 10 years old who had a stem cell transplant for aplastic anemia, so the T cells may come from the graft donor. This chain uses TRBV6-5 with TRBJ1-2, with D possibly matching TRBD1 (5 bases). Sequencing was performed on PBMCs, mostly from graft donor cells, taken 180 days after TCRalphabeta/CD19-depleted stem cell transplant. CDR3 protein: CASSYSGTVNYGYTF. The CDR3 nucleotides read TGTGCCAGCAGTTACTCTGGGACGGTCAACTATGGCTACACCTTC.